Given below is one T cell receptor (beta chain) in context. The antigen remains undetermined. The protocol was immunoSEQ multiplex PCR, while the TCRdb copy is restricted to in-frame clones and leaves out a portion. The sample contains 40,000 or so clones, around 82% of which appear only once. The sample comes from a study of OX40 agonist ivuxolimab in advanced cancers. Study as a whole: With a range of roughly 20 to 80, age averaged 60 years, and about 82% were male. People who had prior anti-PD-1, anti-PD-L1 or anti-CTLA-4 therapy could take part, and around 39% had some. One hepatocellular carcinoma and two cutaneous melanoma patients partially responded. Study observations and caveats: CD4+ T cells averaged fewer expanded clones than CD8+ T cells.

Looked up from germline, CDR1 is SGHDN and CDR2 is FVKESK. V was clipped by 1 base and J by 3 bases, with 23 bases between them. This CDR3 is 19 amino acids long. This receptor was obtained from an adult with an advanced solid tumor such as melanoma, head and neck, liver or kidney cancer. The chain has TRBV14 and TRBJ2-3, with unresolved D. This specimen was CD4+ or CD8+ T cells sorted from blood, taken in a trial of the OX40 agonist ivuxolimab. CDR3 region: CASSQVKLRRKEKTDTQYF. CDR3 in DNA: TGTGCCAGCAGCCAAGTAAAGTTACGGCGAAAAGAGAAAACAGATACGCAGTATTTT. The variable domain in full, completed from reference TRBV14 and TRBJ2-3, reads EAGVTQFPSHSVIEKGQTVTLRCDPISGHDNLYWYRRVMGKEIKFLLHFVKESKQDESGMPNNRFLAERTGGTYSTLKVQPAELEDSGVYFCASSQVKLRRKEKTDTQYFGPGTRLTVL.